This entry lists 30 T cell receptor beta chains sequenced from one sample in a study of regulatory and conventional T cells in breast cancer. MiXCR, applied by TCRdb to the PCR reads, yields one record per CDR3 protein. The data contain fewer than 20,000 distinct CDR3 sequences, approximately 32% of them singletons. The sequencing sample was made of conventional T cells from blood. The receptors derive from a female donor in good health.

There are a few counts of this clonotype. The chain couples TRBV7-9 to TRBJ2-2; 9 nucleotides align to TRBD2. From germline, CDR1 is SEHNR and CDR2 FQNEAQ (reference sequence). The CDR3 contains 17 residues. V shed 5 bases and J 4 bases; nucleotides not matched to a gene: 11. CDR3 in DNA: TGTGCCAGCAGCCTACAGGCGGGGGGGCCGACCACCGGGGAGCTGTTTTTT. Its protein is CASSLQAGGPTTGELFF.

Comments on this clonotype: A much larger clone differs by one base, so this may be a read error. The final CDR3 position lacks the conserved phenylalanine or tryptophan, pointing to a likely read error. This rearrangement joins TRBV7-9 to TRBJ1-5; no clear D gene. The CDR3 contains 13 residues. Trimming removed 1 base from V and 9 bases from J, with 10 bases in between. Germline loops: CDR1 SEHNR, CDR2 FQNEAQ (reference sequence). CDR3 in amino acids: CASSLDQMGPQHL. The CDR3 nucleotides are TGTGCCAGCAGCTTAGATCAAATGGGGCCCCAGCATTTA.

This clonotype is labeled as medium-sized. The chain employs TRBV4-1 and TRBJ2-3, with no clear D. V lost 0 bases, J lost 3 bases, and 7 bases lay in between. The CDR3 is 14 amino acids. Germline CDR1 reads MGHRA; CDR2 reads YSYEKL. The CDR3 reads CASSQDHQTDTQYF. The CDR3 DNA follows: TGCGCCAGCAGCCAAGATCACCAGACAGATACGCAGTATTTT.

V gene TRBV21-1 combines with J gene TRBJ2-4; the table's D call, TRBD1, was not checked against the DNA. TRBV21-1 is shown as a pseudogene. This CDR3 has 17 residues. The CDR3 protein is CASSKPRARTVKNIQYF. The CDR3 DNA reads as TGTGCCAGCAGCAAACCACGGGCTCGGACAGTAAAAAACATTCAGTACTTC.

The sample holds a few counts of this clonotype. The CDR3 is CASSYSKNSNQPQHF. CDR3 DNA sequence: TGTGCCAGCAGTTACTCGAAAAATAGCAATCAGCCCCAGCATTTT. The chain uses TRBV6-2 or TRBV6-3 and TRBJ1-5; D unclear. V lost 0 bases and J lost 0, with 6 bases in between. The CDR3 is 15 residues long. Germline V CDR1 and CDR2: MNHEY, SVGEGT.

This chain links TRBV5-1 with TRBJ2-1; TRBD1 aligns across 9 bases. The CDR3 contains 15 residues. Germline V gives CDR1 SGHRS, CDR2 YFSETQ. V dropped 5 bases and J dropped 3; count of bases not matched to a gene: 6. The CDR3 region is CASSFGTGSYNEQFF. The CDR3 DNA reads as TGCGCCAGCAGTTTCGGGACAGGGAGCTACAATGAGCAGTTCTTC.

The CDR3 loop reads CASSLVRRPYEQYF. The CDR3, as DNA: TGTGCCAGCAGCTTAGTAAGGCGGCCGTACGAGCAGTACTTC. The rearrangement uses TRBV11-2 and TRBJ2-7; D gene ambiguous. The germline V gene has CDR1 SGHAT and CDR2 FQNNGV. The CDR3 runs 14 residues. Between the trimmed V and J ends, which lost 1 base and 4 bases, there was a span of 11 bases.

In this sample, this clonotype turned up once. The V and J genes are TRBV20-1 and TRBJ1-2; tentative D call: TRBD1 (5 bases). Per germline, CDR1 DFQATT and CDR2 SNEGSKA (reference sequence). Trimming cost V 6 bases and J 5 bases, with 13 bases left between them. The CDR3 loop spans 12 amino acids. This CDR3 is CSARGGRYGYTF. Here the CDR3 DNA reads TGCAGTGCCCGTGGGGGACGATATGGCTACACCTTC.

This clonotype was seen more than once but under ten times. The genes are TRBV20-1 and TRBJ2-7, with 8 nucleotides matching TRBD2. The germline V gene encodes CDR1 DFQATT and CDR2 SNEGSKA (reference sequence). Trimming took 6 bases from V and 1 from J; bases not matched to a gene: 8. This CDR3 region has 14 residues. CDR3 region: CSANLGGRSYEQYF. Here the CDR3 DNA reads TGCAGTGCCAACTTAGGCGGGAGGTCCTACGAGCAGTACTTC.

This chain uses TRBV15 with TRBJ2-3; no firm D call. Looked up from germline, CDR1 is LNHNV and CDR2 is YYDKDF (reference sequence). This CDR3 is built from 14 residues. Trimming shortened V by 5 bases and J by 2 bases, and 11 bases separated the two germline ends. The CDR3 DNA sequence: TGTGCCACCAGCGTTTCGGCTTCCACAGATACGCAGTATTTT. Encoded protein: CATSVSASTDTQYF.

A few counts support this clonotype. Just one base apart from a much larger clone, this may be a read error. The chain has TRBV5-1 and TRBJ1-2; D is ambiguous. CDR1 and CDR2 from the germline V gene are SGHRS and YFSETQ. V dropped 3 bases and J dropped 7 bases, with 16 bases sitting between them. The CDR3 spans 14 residues. This chain's CDR3 is CASSSRPNVSGYTF. In nucleotides, the CDR3 is TGCGCCAGCAGCTCCCGGCCGAATGTTAGTGGCTACACCTTC.

This sequence joins TRBV20-1 and TRBJ1-2; D gene uncertain. CDR3 size: 13 residues. Germline CDR1 DFQATT, CDR2 SNEGSKA (reference sequence). Trimming took off 8 bases at V and 6 bases at J, with 19 bases between the two ends. The CDR3 DNA sequence: TGCAGTCCGTCAGCGGCCCAATTTGATGGCTACACCTTC. Its protein is CSPSAAQFDGYTF.

V and J are TRBV7-9 and TRBJ2-5; a weak D match, TRBD1 (6 bases). The CDR3 consists of 15 residues. Trimming took 3 bases from V and 5 from J, leaving 16 bases between them. Germline assignment: CDR1 SEHNR and CDR2 FQNEAQ (reference sequence). This CDR3 is CASSFRGRGTETQYF. CDR3 DNA sequence: TGTGCCAGCAGCTTCAGGGGACGGGGAACCGAGACCCAGTACTTC. The complete variable domain, with remaining parts taken from reference TRBV7-9 and TRBJ2-5, reads DTGVSQNPRHKITKRGQNVTFRCDPISEHNRLYWYRQTLGQGPEFLTYFQNEAQLEKSRLLSDRFSAERPKGSFSTLEIQRTEQGDSAMYLCASSFRGRGTETQYFGPGTRLLVL.

This clonotype was observed a handful of times. The chain couples TRBV5-1 to TRBJ2-3; TRBD2 aligns across 9 bases. The J segment lost 4 bases and the V segment lost 4 bases, leaving 13 bases of the junction unmatched. This CDR3 comprises 17 residues. Germline values: CDR1 SGHRS, CDR2 YFSETQ. CDR3 amino acids: CASSEAPFAGGSDTQYF. In DNA form, the CDR3 reads TGCGCCAGCAGCGAGGCACCTTTCGCGGGAGGGTCAGATACGCAGTATTTT.

The V and J genes are TRBV20-1 and TRBJ2-1; TRBD1 aligns across 8 bases. The ends lost 5 bases at V and 10 bases at J; junction bases unmatched: 10. Germline CDR1 and CDR2: DFQATT and SNEGSKA (reference sequence). The CDR3 length is 13 residues. DNA for the CDR3: TGCAGTGCTGACGACAGGGGCGAAGGGGAGCAGTTCTTC. Amino acids: CSADDRGEGEQFF.

This chain joins TRBV6-1 and TRBJ1-5; 8 nucleotides align to TRBD1. This CDR3 contains 14 residues. The V and J ends lost 3 bases and 4 bases, in that order; junction bases with no gene match: 2. Germline CDR1 is MNHNS and CDR2 is SASEGT. The DNA of the CDR3 is TGTGCCAGCAGTGAGACAGGGGCAAATCAGCCCCAGCATTTT. It yields the protein CASSETGANQPQHF.

By its share, this clonotype is medium-sized. J is TRBJ2-7 and V is TRBV21-1; the table's D call, TRBD1, was not checked against the DNA. TRBV21-1 is a pseudogene segment. The CDR3 length is 13 residues. In DNA form, the CDR3 reads TGTGCCAGCAGCGACAGGGGGCCCTACGAGCAGTACTTC. Residues: CASSDRGPYEQYF.

The J gene is TRBJ1-4, the V gene TRBV5-1; maybe TRBD1 (6 bases). V lost 4 bases, J lost 8 bases, and 18 bases lay in between. CDR1 is SGHRS, CDR2 YFSETQ, per germline. The CDR3 consists of 15 residues. The CDR3 bases are TGCGCCAGCAGCCTAGAAACAGGGATCAGGGAAAAACTGTTTTTT. This translates into CASSLETGIREKLFF.

About this clonotype: This clone may be a read error of a much larger clone one base away. V and J are TRBV7-9 and TRBJ2-1; the match to TRBD2 covers 9 bases. Germline CDR1 SEHNR, CDR2 FQNEAQ (reference sequence). The CDR3 contains 15 residues. CDR3 protein: CAGSLNLAGNNEQFF. The CDR3, as DNA: TGTGCCGGCAGCTTAAATCTAGCGGGGAACAATGAGCAGTTCTTC.

Turning to this clonotype: This may arise from a read error, as a much more abundant clone is one base away. This chain links TRBV6-2 or TRBV6-3 with TRBJ2-5; the D gene could be TRBD1 or TRBD2 (5 bases each). Looked up from germline, CDR1 is MNHEY and CDR2 is SVGEGT. The CDR3 sequence is 15 residues long. Trimming cost V 1 base and J 5 bases, with 14 bases left between them. CDR3 bases: TGTGCCAGCAGTTACTTCTACAGGACTGGGGAGACCCAGTACTTC. Protein: CASSYFYRTGETQYF.

The count of this clonotype is one. The chain combines TRBV29-1 with TRBJ2-4; either TRBD1 or TRBD2 may fit D (5 bases each). The length of the CDR3 is 13 residues. The ends were cut back, 6 bases at V and 0 bases at J, with 9 bases in the middle. In germline, CDR1 is SQVTM, CDR2 ANQGSEA. As DNA, the CDR3 is TGCAGCGTAGGTGGGGGAGCCAAAAACATTCAGTACTTC. Residues: CSVGGGAKNIQYF.

This clonotype occurred a few times. The CDR3 protein is CASSAGQGEYF. CDR3 nucleotide sequence: TGTGCCAGCAGCGCCGGACAGGGGGAGTACTTC. The gene calls are TRBV7-9 and TRBJ2-7, with 10 bases aligning to TRBD1. CDR1 and CDR2 from the germline V gene are SEHNR and FQNEAQ (reference sequence). The CDR3 covers 11 residues. The V segment lost 5 bases and the J segment 11 bases; nucleotides outside the gene matches: 3.

The V and J genes are TRBV18 and TRBJ1-6; D might be TRBD1 (5 bases). V dropped 4 bases and J dropped 9 bases, with 16 bases sitting between them. Per the germline V gene, CDR1 is KGHSH and CDR2 is LQKENI. This CDR3 region has 15 residues. The CDR3 reads CASSQPGTVRSPLHF. CDR3 bases: TGTGCCAGCTCACAACCCGGGACCGTACGTTCACCCCTCCACTTT.

The J gene is TRBJ2-4, the V gene TRBV21-1; the table's D call, TRBD2, has no DNA check behind it. TRBV21-1 is deemed a pseudogene. CDR3 length: 22 residues. CDR3 protein: CARQIKTGLAEFLAKTPNIQYF. The CDR3 nucleotides are TGTGCCAGACAAATTAAAACCGGACTAGCGGAGTTCCTAGCCAAAACCCCCAACATTCAGTACTTC.

A remark on this clonotype: The CDR3 end shows no conserved phenylalanine or tryptophan, and so a read error is likely. This chain joins TRBV4-1 and TRBJ2-5; tentative D call: TRBD2 (7 bases). Germline CDR1 is MGHRA and CDR2 is YSYEKL. The germline V and J ends were trimmed by 4 bases and 6 bases, with 15 bases remaining between them. The CDR3 length is 14 residues. CDR3 DNA sequence: TGCGCCAGCAGCCTGCTGGCGGGGGACAAGACCCAGTACTCC. Translated: CASSLLAGDKTQYS.

V gene TRBV10-2 combines with J gene TRBJ2-3, with 12 nucleotides matching TRBD2. V lost 4 bases to trimming and J lost 2 bases; unmatched junction nucleotides: 4. Per the germline V gene, CDR1 is WSHSY and CDR2 is SAAADI. This CDR3 comprises 16 residues. In nucleotides, the CDR3 is TGCGCCAGCAGTGCTGGACTAGCGGGGCTCACAGATACGCAGTATTTT. This codes for CASSAGLAGLTDTQYF.

This clonotype turned up a few times. This rearrangement joins TRBV5-1 to TRBJ2-7; TRBD2 aligns across 7 bases. The CDR3 has 13 residues. Germline CDR1 reads SGHRS; CDR2 reads YFSETQ. Trimming took 0 bases from V and 6 from J; bases not matched to a gene: 3. The CDR3 region is CASSLDWGGEQYF. The CDR3, as DNA: TGCGCCAGCAGCTTGGATTGGGGGGGCGAGCAGTACTTC.

In its sample, this clonotype was seen a few times. The chain uses TRBV6-2 or TRBV6-3 and TRBJ1-5; maybe TRBD1 (6 bases). Trimming cost V 7 bases and J 6 bases, with 10 bases left between them. This CDR3 has 12 amino acids. Germline V gene data show CDR1 as MNHEY and CDR2 as SVGEGT. In nucleotides, the CDR3 is TGTGCCAGCACCAGGGGAGGTCAGCCCCAGCATTTT. Protein product: CASTRGGQPQHF.

DNA for the CDR3: TGTGCCAGCCAGGGAAGTGATGGGAATGAGCAGTTCTTC. Translation: CASQGSDGNEQFF. The chain has TRBV6-2 or TRBV6-3 and TRBJ2-1; D is possibly TRBD1 (5 bases). This CDR3 is 13 amino acids long. With 8 bases removed from V and 7 bases from J, the gap between germline ends came to 15 bases. Germline loops: CDR1 MNHEY, CDR2 SVGEGT.

This clonotype came up a few times. The V call is TRBV11-2, the J call TRBJ1-2; D possibly corresponds to TRBD1 (5 bases). V was trimmed by 4 bases and J by 3 bases, leaving 9 bases between them. The CDR3 runs to 13 residues. Germline assignment: CDR1 SGHAT and CDR2 FQNNGV. The CDR3 here is CASSSTGYYGYTF. CDR3 bases: TGTGCCAGCAGCTCCACAGGTTACTATGGCTACACCTTC.